A single sample gave rise to the 22 T cell receptor beta chains below, sequenced in a study of T cell clonality in common variable immunodeficiency. Data came from immunoSEQ multiplex PCR; TCRdb stores just in-frame clones and leaves some out. This sample has about 33,000 clones, each found more than once. The study's findings and limits: Common variable immunodeficiency TCR beta sequences reportedly had fewer deletions and N-nucleotide insertions.

Their antigen targets remain unknown. The sequenced material came from peripheral blood mononuclear cells. These receptors originate from a human donor with common variable immunodeficiency.

This clone appeared many times. The read is 3 residues too short to cover the CDR3 end, so that end is filled in from the germline J gene. This sequence joins TRBV19 and TRBJ1-1; 11 bases are shared with TRBD1. Germline values: CDR1 LNHDA, CDR2 SQIVND (reference sequence). The CDR3 contains 17 residues. V trimming: 4 bases; J trimming: 0 bases; junction bases outside the gene matches: 7. The CDR3 bases that were read are TGTGCCAGTAGTAGGGACAGGGGGGGAGTACTGAACACTGAA. Its protein is CASSRDRGGVLNTE. The entire CDR3 reads CASSRDRGGVLNTEAFF.

This clone turned up a few times. CDR3: CAWTLAVKSPLHF. CDR3 DNA (partial): TGTGCCTGGACGTTGGCAGTTAAATCACCC. This rearrangement joins TRBV30 to TRBJ1-6; D remains unclear. The read ends 3 residues early relative to the CDR3; the germline J gene fills the gap. The CDR3 has 13 amino acids. Germline CDR1 GTSNPN, CDR2 SVGIG (reference sequence). With 4 bases removed from V and 10 bases from J, the gap between germline ends came to 14 bases. Drawing the rest from reference TRBV30 and TRBJ1-6, the complete variable domain is SQTIHQWPATLVQPVGSPLSLECTVEGTSNPNLYWYRQAAGRGLQLLFYSVGIGQISSEVPQNLSASRPQDRQFILSSKKLLLSDSGFYLCAWTLAVKSPLHFGNGTRLTVT.

This clone was counted at least ten times. The read gets to within 3 residues of the CDR3 end, and the germline J gene fills in the rest. The chain recombines TRBV20-1 with TRBJ2-3, with 7 nucleotides matching TRBD1. CDR1 is DFQATT and CDR2 is SNEGSKA in the germline V gene (reference sequence). V dropped 7 bases and J dropped 2; count of bases not matched to a gene: 9. This CDR3 comprises 14 residues. The DNA read from the CDR3 is TGCAGTGGGGAACAGGGGCGAGTCACAGATACG. It is translated as CSGEQGRVTDT. The CDR3 in its entirety is CSGEQGRVTDTQYF.

This clone was found many times. The missing CDR3 end, 3 residues past where the read stops, is filled in from the germline J gene. The rearrangement uses TRBV7-2 and TRBJ1-5; unclear D gene. Trimming stripped 3 bases from V and 3 bases from J, with 9 bases between. The CDR3 consists of 14 residues. The V gene's germline CDR1 is SGHTA and CDR2 FQGNSA. CDR3 DNA (partial): TGTGCCAGCAGCTTTAAGGGCCACAATCAGCCC. As protein: CASSFKGHNQP. The whole CDR3 reads CASSFKGHNQPQHF.

With regard to this clone: The sequenced fragment ends 3 residues before the CDR3 boundary, so the rest is inferred from the germline J gene. V and J are TRBV19 and TRBJ2-4; the D call may be TRBD1 or TRBD2 (5 bases each). Germline V gene sequence: CDR1 LNHDA, CDR2 SQIVND (reference sequence). The CDR3 runs to 15 residues. Trimming stripped 7 bases from V and 2 bases from J, with 15 bases between. The CDR3 is CASKEVGASKNIQYF. CDR3 DNA, as far as it was read: TGTGCCAGTAAGGAGGTAGGGGCATCCAAAAACATT.

This clone showed up many times. Read coverage stops 3 residues before the CDR3 terminus; the germline J gene supplies the remainder. The chain uses TRBV7-9 and TRBJ1-2; D is unclear. The length of the CDR3 is 14 residues. Germline CDR1 is SEHNR and CDR2 is FQNEAQ (reference sequence). The CDR3 here is CASSAKQVDQGYTF. The CDR3 DNA, read in part, is TGTGCCAGCAGCGCCAAGCAGGTCGATCAAGGC.

Worth noting for this clone: The read ends 3 residues before the CDR3 terminus; that terminus is restored from the germline J gene. V and J are TRBV30 and TRBJ2-5; D not certain. Trimming cost V 0 bases and J 4 bases, with 6 bases left between them. The V gene's germline CDR1 is GTSNPN and CDR2 SVGIG (reference sequence). The CDR3 spans 12 residues. The sequenced part of the CDR3 DNA is TGTGCCTGGAGTGTTTCCGTAGAGACC. Translation: CAWSVSVET. The full CDR3 sequence reads CAWSVSVETQYF.

On this clone itself: The CDR3 extends 3 residues past the end of the read, so its final part is completed from the germline J gene. V usage is TRBV11-3 and J usage is TRBJ2-5; D might be TRBD1 (5 bases). CDR3 length equals 14 residues. Per germline, CDR1 SGHNT and CDR2 YENEEA. Between the trimmed V and J ends, which lost 4 bases and 1 base, there was a span of 10 bases. The CDR3 is CASSSGHLQETQYF. The covered CDR3 bases are TGTGCCAGCAGCTCAGGACATCTCCAAGAGACC.

About this clone itself: The sequenced fragment ends 3 residues before the CDR3 boundary, so the rest is inferred from the germline J gene. The chain uses TRBV7-3 and TRBJ2-3, with D uncertain. The CDR3 sequence is 13 residues long. Germline V gives CDR1 SGHTA, CDR2 FQGTGA. V lost 4 bases, J lost 4 bases, and 9 bases lay in between. The CDR3 region is CASSSTDADTQYF. The DNA read from the CDR3 is TGTGCCAGCAGCTCCACAGACGCAGATACG.

This clone occurred many times. The read falls 3 residues short of the CDR3 end, and the missing part is taken from the germline J gene. This chain joins TRBV19 and TRBJ2-3; 10 nucleotides align to TRBD2. Germline assignment: CDR1 LNHDA and CDR2 SQIVND (reference sequence). The CDR3 covers 17 residues. Unmatched junction bases numbered 8, after V lost 5 bases and J lost 0 bases. The CDR3 loop is CASSSHLAGVSTDTQYF. The CDR3 bases that were read are TGTGCCAGTAGTTCCCACCTAGCGGGGGTGAGCACAGATACG.

This clone was observed a few times. The CDR3 is cut off 3 residues early in the read; its end comes from the germline J gene. The V and J genes are TRBV18 and TRBJ2-1; a weak D match, TRBD1 (7 bases). V was shortened by 5 bases and J by 9 bases, with 17 bases between the two germline ends. Germline CDR1 reads KGHSH; CDR2 reads LQKENI. This CDR3 contains 14 residues. The sequenced CDR3 bases are TGTGCCAGCTCAGTGGCAGGGGGGAATGGTGAG. The encoded protein is CASSVAGGNGE. The full CDR3 protein is CASSVAGGNGEQFF. The full variable domain, rest sourced from reference TRBV18 and TRBJ2-1, is NAGVMQNPRHLVRRRGQEARLRCSPMKGHSHVYWYRQLPEEGLKFMVYLQKENIIDESGMPKERFSAEFPKEGPSILRIQQVVRGDSAAYFCASSVAGGNGEQFFGPGTRLTVL.

This clone was recorded a few times. The read comes to an end 3 residues before the CDR3 does, leaving the germline J gene to fill in the end. The V call is TRBV6-2 or TRBV6-3, the J call TRBJ2-2, with 9 bases identical to TRBD2. The CDR3 spans 15 residues. The V gene's germline CDR1 is MNHEY and CDR2 SVGEGT. With 6 bases clipped from V and 1 base from J, the junction kept 3 bases outside the gene matches. CDR3 loop: CASRSSGRNTGELFF. The part of the CDR3 DNA that was read is TGTGCCAGCAGGAGTAGCGGGAGGAACACCGGGGAG.

This clone occurred many times. The read is 3 residues too short to cover the CDR3 end, so that end is filled in from the germline J gene. The chain is built from TRBV19 and TRBJ1-5; D may be TRBD1 (6 bases). The germline V gene has CDR1 LNHDA and CDR2 SQIVND (reference sequence). V lost 8 bases and J 2 bases, leaving 10 bases between the germline ends. CDR3 size: 13 residues. The sequenced CDR3 bases are TGTGCCAGTTCGGGACACGGCAATCAGCCC. This encodes CASSGHGNQP. The whole CDR3 protein is CASSGHGNQPQHF.

A few counts support this clone. CDR3 DNA, as far as it was read: TGTGCCAGCAGTGAAGTACATAACTATGGC. Protein sequence: CASSEVHNYG. The complete CDR3 protein is CASSEVHNYGYTF. The V call is TRBV6-1, the J call TRBJ1-2; unclear D gene. The read finishes 3 residues shy of the CDR3 end, and the germline J gene is used to complete it. Germline V gene sequence: CDR1 MNHNS, CDR2 SASEGT. This CDR3 is 13 amino acids long. Trimming left V 1 base short and J 1 base short, with 4 bases between.

This clone showed up many times. The sequence runs out 3 residues before the end of the CDR3; the remainder is reconstructed from the germline J gene. This chain joins TRBV19 and TRBJ2-2, with D possibly being TRBD2 (6 bases). V lost 8 bases to trimming and J lost 1 base, with 14 bases between them. Germline lookup yields CDR1 LNHDA and CDR2 SQIVND (reference sequence). CDR3 length equals 15 residues. The CDR3 protein is CASSVVGGNTGELFF. Incomplete CDR3 DNA: TGTGCCAGTTCAGTAGTCGGGGGGAACACCGGGGAG. The entire variable domain, with the rest obtained from reference TRBV19 and TRBJ2-2, is as follows: DGGITQSPKYLFRKEGQNVTLSCEQNLNHDAMYWYRQDPGQGLRLIYYSQIVNDFQKGDIAEGYSVSREKKESFPLTVTSAQKNPTAFYLCASSVVGGNTGELFFGEGSRLTVL.

This clone was recorded many times. The DNA ends 3 residues before the CDR3 does, and the rest of the CDR3 is filled in from the germline J gene. The gene calls are TRBV10-3 and TRBJ1-6; possibly TRBD1 for D (5 bases). The CDR3 runs to 19 residues. The germline gives CDR1 ENHRY, CDR2 SYGVKD. Trimming took 8 bases from V and 3 from J, leaving 26 bases between them. The CDR3 DNA, read in part, is TGTGCCATCTCCTTCCTACCTCTTACAGGCCGGGACTATAATTCACCC. Protein product: CAISFLPLTGRDYNSP. The CDR3 in full is CAISFLPLTGRDYNSPLHF.

For this clone: A read error may produce the germline difference seen at one junction end. The read finishes 3 residues shy of the CDR3 end, and the germline J gene is used to complete it. This chain joins TRBV7-7 and TRBJ2-3; tentative D call: TRBD1 (6 bases). The CDR3 length is 15 residues. From germline, CDR1 is SSHAT and CDR2 FNYEAQ (reference sequence). This chain's CDR3 is CASSQDRSSTDTQYF. The part of the CDR3 DNA that was read is TGTGCTAGCAGCCAGGACAGATCTAGCACAGATACG.

Remarks on this clone: The CDR3 end is not reached by the read, which stops 3 residues before it; the germline J gene fills it in. The chain joins TRBV6-1 to TRBJ1-3, with a possible D match to TRBD1 (6 bases). The CDR3 runs to 16 residues. Germline CDR1 and CDR2: MNHNS and SASEGT. Trimming took off 4 bases at V and 0 bases at J, with 13 bases between the two ends. The CDR3 spells CASSVGDTYSGNTIYF. CDR3 bases read: TGTGCCAGCAGTGTGGGGGACACCTACTCTGGAAACACC.

Remarks on this clone: Read sequence stops 3 residues before the CDR3 end, and the germline J gene provides the missing end. The V call is TRBV7-9, the J call TRBJ1-2, with 12 bases fitting TRBD1. From germline, CDR1 is SEHNR and CDR2 FQNEAQ (reference sequence). The CDR3 contains 15 residues. V lost 6 bases to trimming and J lost 7 bases; unmatched junction nucleotides: 9. This CDR3 reads CASSRPGQGAGGYTF. The CDR3 bases that were read are TGTGCCAGCAGTCGGCCGGGACAGGGGGCCGGTGGC.

With respect to this clone: The CDR3 end falls 3 residues outside the read, so it is completed with the germline J gene. V and J are TRBV18 and TRBJ1-2; D gene uncertain. The length of the CDR3 is 15 residues. The germline V gene encodes CDR1 KGHSH and CDR2 LQKENI. V gave up 1 base and J gave up 6 bases, with 15 bases separating them. Here the CDR3 reads CASSPRADAGNGYTF. The sequenced part of the CDR3 DNA is TGTGCCAGCTCACCACGGGCGGATGCGGGAAATGGC.

The sample holds a few counts of this clone. The chain's CDR3 is CASSLEHATASEQYF. Partial CDR3 DNA: TGTGCCAGCAGCTTGGAGCATGCGACAGCTAGCGAG. This chain connects TRBV5-5 to TRBJ2-7; D is possibly TRBD1 (5 bases). The observed sequence ends 3 residues before the CDR3 terminus, with the missing tail filled in from the germline J gene. Germline V CDR1 and CDR2: SGHKS, YYEKEE (reference sequence). V gave up 0 bases and J gave up 6 bases, with 16 bases separating them. The length of the CDR3 is 15 residues.

Comment on this clone: With the read ending 3 residues before the CDR3 end, the germline J gene is used to fill in that end. The chain joins TRBV7-2 to TRBJ1-2, with D possibly TRBD1 on 5 matching bases. There are 12 residues in the CDR3. The germline gives CDR1 SGHTA, CDR2 FQGNSA. The CDR3 spells CASSLQGSWYTF. The sequenced part of the CDR3 DNA is TGTGCCAGCAGCTTACAGGGATCCTGG.